This entry describes one T cell receptor beta chain. Antigen: not known. Use of 60 Vbeta and 13 Jbeta primers characterized the PCR. Assay used: immunoSEQ multiplex PCR; TCRdb lists only in-frame clones, some missing. The sample contains 100,000 to 150,000 clones, roughly a sixth of which appear only once. This sample was taken from a study of cytomegalovirus exposure and HLA in healthy donors. The study's findings and limits: In an earlier analysis, most TCR beta V segments were productive about 87% or about 30% of the time.

The CDR3 contains 13 residues. V lost 5 bases and J lost 6; bases outside the gene matches: 6. The V gene's germline CDR1 is MNHNS and CDR2 SASEGT. The genes are TRBV6-1 and TRBJ1-1; TRBD1 agrees at 7 bases. The clonotype was recovered from a female donor in good health and CMV-seropositive. The sample comprised PBMCs. The CDR3 region is CASSTGVGAEAFF. CDR3 nucleotides: TGTGCCAGCAGTACAGGGGTTGGGGCTGAAGCTTTCTTT.